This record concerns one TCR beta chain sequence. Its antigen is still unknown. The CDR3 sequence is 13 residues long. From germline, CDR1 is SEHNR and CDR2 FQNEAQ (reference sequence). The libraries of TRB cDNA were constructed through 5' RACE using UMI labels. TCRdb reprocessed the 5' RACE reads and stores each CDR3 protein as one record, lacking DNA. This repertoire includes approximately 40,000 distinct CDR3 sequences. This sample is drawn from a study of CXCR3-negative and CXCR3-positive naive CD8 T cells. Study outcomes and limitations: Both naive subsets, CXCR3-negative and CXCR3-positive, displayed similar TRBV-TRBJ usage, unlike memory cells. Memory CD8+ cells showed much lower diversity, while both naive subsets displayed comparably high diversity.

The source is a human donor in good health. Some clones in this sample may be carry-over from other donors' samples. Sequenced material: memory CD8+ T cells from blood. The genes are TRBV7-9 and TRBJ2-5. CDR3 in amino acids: CASSLDSQETQYF.